The entry below describes one T cell receptor beta chain. The antigen is not known. The sample belongs to a study of cytomegalovirus exposure and HLA in healthy donors. Regarding the study as a whole: The investigators catalogued 164 TCR beta chains as cytomegalovirus-associated. Productive status was seen about 90% or about 30% of the time for most TCR beta V segments in an earlier analysis.

In the PCR, 60 Vbeta and 13 Jbeta primers were used. Profiled with immunoSEQ multiplex PCR; TCRdb holds only in-frame clones, not every one. The table counts some 70,000 clones; roughly 7.4% lies in the top ten. CDR1 is SNHLY and CDR2 is FYNNEI in the germline V gene. The trim removed 7 bases at V and 2 bases at J, leaving 9 bases unmatched. The CDR3 length is 16 residues. The sequence was obtained from a female donor in good health and CMV-seropositive. Sequencing was performed on PBMCs. This chain links TRBV2 with TRBJ2-3; the match to TRBD2 covers 10 bases. The CDR3 DNA is TGTGCCAGCATTCGTCCGACTAGCGGGTCCACAGATACGCAGTATTTT. Its protein is CASIRPTSGSTDTQYF.